These 8 T cell receptor beta chains originate from one sample sequenced in a study of blood T cell repertoires in COVID-19. TCRdb's copy holds only in-frame clones and misses some; the assay was immunoSEQ multiplex PCR. The data contain just over 150,000 clones, about 90% of them singletons. Input material: peripheral blood. Receptors were obtained from a man aged 30 to 45 with COVID-19, enrolled during active disease.

The chain is built from TRBV18 and TRBJ1-4; the D is unclear. Germline V gives CDR1 KGHSH, CDR2 LQKENI. CDR3 length: 13 residues. V lost 3 bases and J lost 7, with 9 bases in between. CDR3 in DNA: TGTGCCAGCTCACCCCGACGGGGTGAAAAACTGTTTTTT. Protein: CASSPRRGEKLFF.

The chain employs TRBV2 and TRBJ1-4; 10 bases agree with TRBD1. This CDR3 is built from 16 residues. V shed 8 bases and J 1 base; nucleotides not matched to a gene: 7. Germline values: CDR1 SNHLY, CDR2 FYNNEI. CDR3 nucleotide sequence: TGTGCCAGCCGCCGGACAGGGGGAGGAACTAATGAAAAACTGTTTTTT. Translated, it gives CASRRTGGGTNEKLFF.

CDR3 DNA: TGTGCCAGCTCACTCGAAACAGGGGGGTACACTGAAGCTTTCTTT. Residues: CASSLETGGYTEAFF. The genes are TRBV18 and TRBJ1-1, with 8 bases aligning to TRBD1. The J segment lost 3 bases and the V segment lost 4 bases, leaving 7 bases of the junction unmatched. The CDR3 has 15 residues. From germline, CDR1 is KGHSH and CDR2 LQKENI.

The chain is built from TRBV10-3 and TRBJ1-1; TRBD1 matches at 7 bases. Germline V lookup: CDR1 ENHRY, CDR2 SYGVKD. The CDR3 loop spans 14 amino acids. The junction had 10 bases not matched to a gene; V was cut back by 6 bases and J by 6 bases. CDR3 region: CAIRIDRVSSEAFF. CDR3 nucleotide sequence: TGTGCCATCAGGATCGACAGGGTATCTTCTGAAGCTTTCTTT.

This sequence joins TRBV9 and TRBJ2-7, with 10 bases lining up with TRBD2. The CDR3 runs 15 residues. The V gene's germline CDR1 is SGDLS and CDR2 YYNGEE. The V gene end was trimmed by 4 bases and the J gene end by 3 bases; junction bases not matched to a gene: 7. Here the CDR3 DNA reads TGTGCCAGCAGCACCCAAGCGGGAGGGCTCTACGAGCAGTACTTC. Residues: CASSTQAGGLYEQYF.

This clone was recorded once. This rearrangement joins TRBV4-1 to TRBJ2-3; TRBD2 agrees at 7 bases. Per the germline V gene, CDR1 is MGHRA and CDR2 is YSYEKL. V was pared by 0 bases and J by 1 base, with 7 bases of the junction left unmatched. The CDR3 sequence is 17 residues long. The DNA for the CDR3 is TGCGCCAGCAGCCAAGATCCCCCGCTAGCGGGCACAGATACGCAGTATTTT. It specifies CASSQDPPLAGTDTQYF.

The V call is TRBV18, the J call TRBJ1-1; D is perhaps TRBD1 (5 bases). Germline V gene sequence: CDR1 KGHSH, CDR2 LQKENI. The CDR3 is made up of 15 amino acids. V was cut by 6 bases and J by 8 bases, with 22 bases left in between. CDR3 sequence (DNA): TGTGCCAGCTCTCCCCGGGCATCGGGGGTGGGAGAAGCTTTCTTT. Protein product: CASSPRASGVGEAFF.

The chain carries TRBV6-5 and TRBJ1-2; tentative D call: TRBD1 (5 bases). The V end was cut by 0 bases, the J end by 7 bases, with 12 bases between. Germline values: CDR1 MNHEY, CDR2 SVGAGI. The CDR3 has 14 amino acids. CDR3 sequence reads: CASSYSEGPGGYTF. The CDR3 nucleotides read TGTGCCAGCAGTTACTCGGAGGGGCCGGGTGGCTACACCTTC.